The next 16 T cell receptor beta chains were all read from a single sample in a study of T cells after yellow fever vaccination. MiXCR, applied by TCRdb to the 5' RACE reads, yields one record per CDR3 protein. The sample lists just under 600,000 distinct CDR3 sequences, about 13% occurring once. This sample comprised PBMCs, obtained on the day of the yellow fever booster vaccination. The receptors originated from a young man who received the YFV17D yellow fever vaccine.

This clonotype was detected only a few times. The chain joins TRBV19 to TRBJ2-5; no definite D call. CDR1 is LNHDA, CDR2 SQIVND, per germline (reference sequence). V lost 3 bases to trimming and J lost 4 bases, with 9 bases between them. This CDR3 region has 13 residues. CDR3 sequence (DNA): TGTGCCAGTAGTATGTCCCATCCAGAGACCCAGTACTTC. This translates into CASSMSHPETQYF.

This clonotype showed up many times. The rearrangement uses TRBV25-1 and TRBJ1-4; no firm D call. V lost 4 bases and J 7 bases, leaving 13 bases between the germline ends. The CDR3 is made up of 14 amino acids. Germline CDR1 and CDR2: MGHDK and SYGVNS. The CDR3 spells CASSGAETLEKLFF. The CDR3 DNA follows: TGTGCCAGCAGTGGGGCCGAGACGCTTGAAAAACTGTTTTTT.

The chain recombines TRBV20-1 with TRBJ2-7; D possibly corresponds to TRBD1 (6 bases). This CDR3 is built from 11 residues. The ends were cut back, 3 bases at V and 6 bases at J, with 9 bases in the middle. Germline loops: CDR1 DFQATT, CDR2 SNEGSKA (reference sequence). Here the CDR3 reads CSASGGVEQYF. The CDR3 bases are TGCAGTGCTAGTGGGGGCGTCGAGCAGTACTTC.

This clonotype was observed a handful of times. The chain is built from TRBV20-1 and TRBJ2-3; D possibly uses TRBD1 or TRBD2 (5 bases each). CDR1 is DFQATT and CDR2 is SNEGSKA in the germline V gene (reference sequence). The CDR3 sequence is 15 residues long. For the CDR3, the DNA is TGCGCCTCCACCACCGGGACGGTCTTTTGGGATACGCAGTATTTT. It is translated as CASTTGTVFWDTQYF.

The chain employs TRBV6-5 and TRBJ2-5, with D perhaps TRBD2 (6 bases). Germline loops: CDR1 MNHEY, CDR2 SVGAGI. The CDR3 length is 11 residues. V was pared by 5 bases and J by 7 bases, with 8 bases between. The CDR3 protein is CASSGRGTQYF. CDR3 bases: TGTGCCAGCAGTGGGCGGGGGACCCAGTACTTC.

The chain employs TRBV5-1 and TRBJ2-2; D might be TRBD1 (6 bases). Germline CDR1 and CDR2: SGHRS and YFSETQ. Trimming left V 2 bases short and J 1 base short, with 9 bases between. CDR3 size: 15 residues. CDR3 region: CASSLSTGNTGELFF. The CDR3 bases are TGCGCCAGCAGCTTATCGACAGGGAACACCGGGGAGCTGTTTTTT.

The table lists this clonotype with many counts. The chain links TRBV11-2 to TRBJ1-1; D gene unclear. Germline values: CDR1 SGHAT, CDR2 FQNNGV. The CDR3 spans 13 residues. The CDR3 sequence: CWFGEGKNTEAFF. As DNA, the CDR3 is TGTTGGTTTGGGGAGGGTAAGAACACTGAAGCTTTCTTT. The variable domain in full, completed from reference TRBV11-2 and TRBJ1-1, reads EAGVAQSPRYKIIEKRQSVAFWCNPISGHATLYWYQQILGQGPKLLIQFQNNGVVDDSQLPKDRFSAERLKGVDSTLKIQPAKLEDSAVYLCWFGEGKNTEAFFGQGTRLTVV.

This clonotype showed up just a few times. The V gene is TRBV7-2, the J gene TRBJ2-7; unclear D gene. The germline CDR1 and CDR2 sequences are SGHTA and FQGNSA. V lost 0 bases and J lost 6, with 15 bases in between. The CDR3 has 15 residues. CDR3 nucleotide sequence: TGTGCCAGCAGCTTAGCGAGCTCCGACCCCGGCGAGCAGTACTTC. Its protein is CASSLASSDPGEQYF.

The CDR3 DNA is TGTGCCGCTGGAGACAGACTCTTTGAAGCTTTCTTT. It yields the protein CAAGDRLFEAFF. The genes are TRBV12-3 or TRBV12-4 and TRBJ1-1, with a tentative D call TRBD1 (5 bases). V was pared by 11 bases and J by 7 bases, with 17 bases between. This CDR3 spans 12 amino acids.

This clonotype was counted only a few times. The chain recombines TRBV9 with TRBJ1-2; D ambiguous. V gave up 0 bases and J gave up 1 base, with 7 bases separating them. This CDR3 is built from 14 residues. The germline V gene has CDR1 SGDLS and CDR2 YYNGEE. CDR3 nucleotides: TGTGCCAGCAGCGTAGATGGGTTTAACTATGGCTACACCTTC. This translates into CASSVDGFNYGYTF.

This clonotype was seen many times. The chain employs TRBV12-3 or TRBV12-4 and TRBJ2-1, with TRBD2 identical over 12 bases. The CDR3 is made up of 14 amino acids. J lost 6 bases, V lost 3 bases, and 0 bases had no gene match. The CDR3 spells CASSLGLAGNEQFF. CDR3 nucleotides: TGTGCCAGCAGTTTGGGACTAGCGGGCAATGAGCAGTTCTTC.

This clonotype was detected a few times. The V gene is TRBV10-3, the J gene TRBJ2-3, with D hard to call. Per germline, CDR1 ENHRY and CDR2 SYGVKD. Between the trimmed V and J ends, which lost 8 bases and 0 bases, there was a span of 6 bases. The CDR3 has 12 residues. The CDR3 loop is CAIAPSTDTQYF. The CDR3 nucleotides read TGTGCCATCGCCCCAAGCACAGATACGCAGTATTTT.

In its sample, this clonotype was seen a few times. The rearrangement uses TRBV7-8 and TRBJ2-6; weak D call: TRBD1 (6 bases). Looked up from germline, CDR1 is SGHVS and CDR2 is FQNEAQ. This CDR3 contains 17 residues. Trimming pared 4 bases from V and 0 bases from J, leaving 13 bases between. In DNA, the CDR3 is TGTGCCAGCAGCTCACAGGGCTTAATCTCTGGGGCCAACGTCCTGACTTTC. Amino acids: CASSSQGLISGANVLTF.

This clonotype was observed a few times. CDR3 sequence: CASSKQGSLSYGYTF. DNA of the CDR3: TGTGCCAGCAGTAAACAGGGAAGTTTGAGCTATGGCTACACCTTC. This chain uses TRBV12-3 or TRBV12-4 with TRBJ1-2, with TRBD1 as a possible D gene (6 bases). CDR3 length equals 15 residues. V lost 5 bases and J lost 4, with 17 bases in between.

This chain connects TRBV11-2 to TRBJ2-7, with 10 bases fitting TRBD2. The CDR3 sequence is 17 residues long. The V gene's germline CDR1 is SGHAT and CDR2 FQNNGV. With 8 bases clipped from V and 0 bases from J, the junction kept 13 bases outside the gene matches. The CDR3 sequence is CASVRGSGRINSYEQYF. CDR3 in DNA: TGTGCCAGCGTACGGGGTAGCGGGAGGATCAACTCCTACGAGCAGTACTTC.

The chain is built from TRBV2 and TRBJ1-2; 7 bases match TRBD1. Germline values: CDR1 SNHLY, CDR2 FYNNEI. Unmatched junction bases numbered 5, after V lost 6 bases and J lost 4 bases. The CDR3 covers 13 residues. CDR3 nucleotide sequence: TGTGCCAGCAGGGGACAGTTCCTCTATGGCTACACCTTC. Translation gives CASRGQFLYGYTF.